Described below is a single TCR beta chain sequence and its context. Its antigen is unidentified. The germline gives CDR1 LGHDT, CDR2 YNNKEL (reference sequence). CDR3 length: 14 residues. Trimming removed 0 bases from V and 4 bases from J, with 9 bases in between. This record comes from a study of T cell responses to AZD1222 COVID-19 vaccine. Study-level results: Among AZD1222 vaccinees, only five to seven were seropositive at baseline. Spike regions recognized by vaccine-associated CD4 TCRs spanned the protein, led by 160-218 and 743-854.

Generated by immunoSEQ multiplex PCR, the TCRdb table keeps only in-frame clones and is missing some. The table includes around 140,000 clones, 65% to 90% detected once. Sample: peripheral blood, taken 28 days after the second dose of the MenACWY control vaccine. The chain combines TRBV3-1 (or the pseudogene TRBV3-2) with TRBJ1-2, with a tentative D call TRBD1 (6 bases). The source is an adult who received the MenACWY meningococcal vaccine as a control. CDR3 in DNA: TGTGCCAGCAGCCAAGATCAGGGGACCTATGGCTACACCTTC. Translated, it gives CASSQDQGTYGYTF.